This is a list of T cell receptor beta chains from one sample in a study of spatial heterogeneity in lung cancer. TCRdb re-called the 5' RACE reads through MiXCR, storing one row per CDR3 protein. The table lists 18,000 or so distinct CDR3 sequences, under 7% of them singletons. The specimen was lung tumor tissue, collected at surgery. The receptor set was obtained from a female donor with early-stage non-small cell lung cancer. Each CDR3 is given with its conserved first and last residue. D genes are given only for firm matches. The size field is filled for only some rows; it gives once, few, many or a size class.

v_gene	d_gene	j_gene	abundance	CDR3aa	CDR3nt
TRBV29-1	NA	TRBJ1-1	many	CSARLREAFF	TGCAGCGCCCGTTTGAGGGAGGCTTTCTTT
TRBV3-1	NA	TRBJ2-7	NA	CASSQDIAGLYEQYF	TGTGCCAGCAGCCAAGATATCGCAGGGCTCTACGAGCAGTACTTC
TRBV27	NA	TRBJ2-4	many	CASSPLRAGIAKNIQYF	TGTGCCAGCAGTCCTCTTCGGGCGGGGATAGCCAAAAACATTCAGTACTTC
TRBV7-7	TRBD2	TRBJ2-3	few	CASSLGLAGSNTQYF	TGTGCTAGCAGCTTAGGGCTAGCGGGAAGCAATACGCAGTATTTT
TRBV11-2	TRBD1	TRBJ1-1	many	CASVRDRADTEAFF	TGTGCCAGCGTTCGGGACAGGGCCGACACTGAAGCTTTCTTT
TRBV7-2	NA	TRBJ2-7	many	CASSLVLAGPYEQYF	TGTGCCAGCAGCTTAGTTCTTGCCGGACCCTACGAGCAGTACTTC
TRBV20-1	TRBD1	TRBJ2-7	many	CSARVPKHRGPSYEQYF	TGCAGTGCTAGAGTTCCGAAGCACAGGGGCCCCTCCTACGAGCAGTACTTC
TRBV7-3	TRBD2	TRBJ2-3	many	CASSSFSSGGTNKDTQYF	TGTGCCAGCAGCTCCTTTTCTAGCGGGGGGACTAATAAGGATACGCAGTATTTT
TRBV15	NA	TRBJ1-3	many	CATSRASDTIYF	TGTGCCACCAGCAGAGCTTCGGACACCATATATTTT
TRBV21-1	NA	TRBJ1-2	many	CASSTQQGSSPSTPNYGYTF	TGTGCCAGCAGCACCCAACAGGGAAGCAGCCCCAGTACCCCTAACTATGGCTACACCTTC
TRBV5-1	TRBD2	TRBJ2-3	NA	CASSLASLAGGPRTDTQYF	TGCGCCAGCAGCTTGGCCAGTCTAGCGGGAGGGCCCAGGACAGATACGCAGTATTTT
TRBV28	NA	TRBJ2-5	many	CASSFNSPRETQYF	TGTGCCAGCAGTTTCAACTCCCCAAGAGAGACCCAGTACTTC
TRBV20-1	NA	TRBJ1-1	few	CSARPQGKGTEAFF	TGCAGTGCTAGACCCCAGGGGAAAGGCACTGAAGCTTTCTTT
TRBV6-1	NA	TRBJ1-5	many	CASSSGTISNQPQHF	TGTGCCAGCAGCTCCGGGACAATTAGCAATCAGCCCCAGCATTTT
TRBV5-8	NA	TRBJ2-7	many	CASAHYEQYF	TGTGCCAGCGCTCACTACGAGCAGTACTTC
TRBV28	NA	TRBJ1-2	medium-sized	CASTANFNPYGYTF	TGTGCCAGCACCGCAAACTTCAACCCCTATGGCTACACCTTC
TRBV16	TRBD2	TRBJ2-7	many	CASSPSGRTYEQYF	TGTGCCAGCAGCCCTAGCGGGCGGACCTACGAGCAGTACTTC
TRBV18	NA	TRBJ1-2	many	CASSRNVGEGYTF	TGTGCCAGCTCACGGAACGTCGGGGAGGGCTACACCTTC
TRBV7-2	NA	TRBJ2-3	many	CASSLTGRSVGTDTQYF	TGTGCCAGCAGCTTAACCGGGCGGTCTGTTGGCACAGATACGCAGTATTTT
TRBV6-2/TRBV6-3	TRBD2	TRBJ2-1	many	CASLAGYNEQFF	TGTGCCAGCCTAGCGGGGTACAATGAGCAGTTCTTC
TRBV7-2	NA	TRBJ1-1	many	CASSLGQWSAEAFF	TGTGCCAGCAGCTTAGGACAGTGGAGCGCTGAAGCTTTCTTT
TRBV11-2	TRBD2	TRBJ2-2	many	CASSLSGGTGELFF	TGTGCCAGCAGCCTGAGCGGGGGCACCGGGGAGCTGTTTTTT
TRBV5-6	NA	TRBJ2-1	many	CASSSLLWISYNEQFF	TGTGCCAGCAGCTCGTTACTGTGGATCTCCTACAATGAGCAGTTCTTC
TRBV5-1	NA	TRBJ1-2	many	CASSLAQGGGYTF	TGCGCCAGCAGCTTGGCACAGGGCGGTGGCTACACCTTC
TRBV20-1	NA	TRBJ2-1	many	CSAGKNNEQFF	TGCAGTGCTGGGAAGAACAATGAGCAGTTCTTC
TRBV12-3/TRBV12-4	NA	TRBJ2-2	few	CASTGPQENTGELFF	TGTGCCAGCACCGGGCCTCAGGAGAACACCGGGGAGCTGTTTTTT
TRBV7-2	TRBD1	TRBJ1-2	many	CASSWDREYGYTF	TGTGCCAGCAGCTGGGACAGGGAGTATGGCTACACCTTC
TRBV6-2/TRBV6-3	TRBD1	TRBJ2-7	many	CASSSWTGDGGYEQYF	TGTGCCAGCAGTAGTTGGACAGGGGACGGCGGTTACGAGCAGTACTTC
TRBV6-6	NA	TRBJ2-5	many	CASSYSWETQYF	TGTGCCAGCAGTTACTCTTGGGAGACCCAGTACTTC
TRBV18	NA	TRBJ2-7	many	CASSPPATLEQYF	TGTGCCAGCTCACCACCGGCTACCCTCGAGCAGTACTTC
TRBV24-1	TRBD1	TRBJ2-6	many	CATRGTGAGANVLTF	TGTGCCACCAGGGGGACAGGGGCTGGGGCCAACGTCCTGACTTTC
TRBV4-1	TRBD2	TRBJ2-1	medium-sized	CASSQVHTSGRAWNEQFF	TGCGCCAGCAGCCAAGTTCATACTAGCGGGAGGGCCTGGAATGAGCAGTTCTTC
TRBV29-1	NA	TRBJ1-2	many	CSVEQTVNYGYTF	TGCAGCGTTGAACAGACAGTTAACTATGGCTACACCTTC
TRBV28	NA	TRBJ2-7	NA	CASSWTGSYEQYF	TGTGCCAGCAGTTGGACGGGAAGCTACGAGCAGTACTTC
TRBV7-7	NA	TRBJ2-5	few	CASSFSPYQETQYF	TGTGCTAGCAGCTTCTCACCGTACCAAGAGACCCAGTACTTC
TRBV20-1	NA	TRBJ2-3	few	CRGRDTQYF	TGCAGGGGGCGAGATACGCAGTATTTT